This T cell receptor (beta chain) was identified during a study of cytomegalovirus exposure and HLA in healthy donors. Remarks on this clone: Antigen: not known.

With 60 Vbeta and 13 Jbeta primers, the PCR was carried out. This table comes from immunoSEQ multiplex PCR, and its TCRdb copy is limited to in-frame clones, with some not included. In the table there are 150,000 or so clones, 65% to 85% of which are singletons. Points from the study as a whole: Most observed TCR sequences were rare, whereas some public TCRs were detected in many donors. There were a few CMV-associated chains whose specificity for CMV antigens was confirmed in vitro.

The sample taken for sequencing was PBMCs. This sequence was found in a woman aged 40 to 49 in good health and CMV-seropositive.

The CDR3 sequence is CASSLGAAGAGNTIYF. The CDR3 DNA sequence: TGTGCCAGCAGCTTAGGAGCGGCAGGGGCTGGAAACACCATATATTTT. This chain connects TRBV7-9 to TRBJ1-3; possibly TRBD1 for D (6 bases). The CDR3 covers 16 residues. The V and J ends lost 1 base and 2 bases respectively, with 12 bases between them. CDR1 is SEHNR and CDR2 is FQNEAQ in the germline V gene (reference sequence). Full variable domain (outside the CDR3, taken from reference TRBV7-9 and TRBJ1-3): DTGVSQNPRHKITKRGQNVTFRCDPISEHNRLYWYRQTLGQGPEFLTYFQNEAQLEKSRLLSDRFSAERPKGSFSTLEIQRTEQGDSAMYLCASSLGAAGAGNTIYFGEGSWLTVV.